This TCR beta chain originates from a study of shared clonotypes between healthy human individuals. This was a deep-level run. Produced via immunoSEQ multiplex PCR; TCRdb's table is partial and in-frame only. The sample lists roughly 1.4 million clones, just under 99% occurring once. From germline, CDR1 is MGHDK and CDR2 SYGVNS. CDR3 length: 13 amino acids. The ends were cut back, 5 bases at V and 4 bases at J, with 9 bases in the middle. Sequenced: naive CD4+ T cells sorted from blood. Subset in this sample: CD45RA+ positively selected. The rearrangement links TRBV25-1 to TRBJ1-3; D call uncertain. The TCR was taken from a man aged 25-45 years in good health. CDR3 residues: CASSRERGNTIYF. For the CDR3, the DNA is TGTGCCAGCAGTAGAGAAAGGGGAAACACCATATATTTT.